Listed here is a single T cell receptor (beta chain). This entry is derived from a study of sequential checkpoint blockade in melanoma. Across the whole study: Randomization was 1:1 between first-line nivolumab→ipilimumab and ipilimumab→nivolumab. After both sequences, patients received maintenance nivolumab.

Generated by immunoSEQ multiplex PCR, the TCRdb table keeps only in-frame clones and is missing some. The sample shows 18,000 or so clones, about 70% of them seen only once. This sample's treatment: randomized to nivolumab then ipilimumab (arm A) or the reverse (arm B). DNA-damaging chemotherapy had not been given to any patient beforehand. Sorted cells were live CD3+CD8+, lacking CD19 and CD56, from PBMCs. CDR1 MNHEY and CDR2 SVGAGI come from the germline V gene. CDR3 size: 15 residues. The origin of this receptor is a human donor with melanoma. This material consisted of CD8+ T cells sorted from blood (inferred from file names), taken from a patient given nivolumab and ipilimumab in sequence. The chain carries TRBV6-5 and TRBJ2-5; 12 bases map to TRBD2. The DNA end is more similar to TRBJ2-7, so the J call may be wrong. The CDR3 DNA reads TGTGCCAGCAGTCCTCGGACTAGCGGGGCCTACGAGCAGTACTTC. Amino acid sequence: CASSPRTSGAYEQYF.